This TCR beta chain is from a study of T cell changes during pregnancy in multiple sclerosis. The assay was immunoSEQ multiplex PCR, and TCRdb's table has in-frame clones only and misses some. The table has about 24,000 clones, roughly nine tenths seen once; the top ten hold under 10%. This specimen was CD8+ T cells from peripheral blood mononuclear cells, taken in the third trimester of pregnancy. This receptor was taken from a female donor in good health, enrolled as a control in a pregnancy study.

Here the CDR3 reads CASSPNRQGRRDTEAFF. CDR3 DNA sequence: TGTGCCAGCAGCCCAAACCGACAGGGGAGGAGGGACACTGAAGCTTTCTTT. V is TRBV11-1 and J is TRBJ1-1, with TRBD1 matching over 8 bases. From germline, CDR1 is SGHAT and CDR2 FQDESV (reference sequence). The V gene end was trimmed by 5 bases and the J gene end by 3 bases; junction bases not matched to a gene: 14. This CDR3 has 17 amino acids.